This T cell receptor (beta chain) was recovered during a study of cytomegalovirus exposure and HLA in healthy donors. Profiling relied on immunoSEQ multiplex PCR, and the TCRdb table lists in-frame clones only, not all of them. In the table there are over 70,000 clones, around 94% of which are singletons. Germline V lookup: CDR1 SEHNR, CDR2 FQNEAQ (reference sequence). V lost 1 base to trimming and J lost 0 bases; unmatched junction nucleotides: 2. This CDR3 is 15 amino acids long. Sequencing used PBMCs. This sequence was found in a woman under 30 in good health and CMV-seronegative. The J gene is TRBJ2-7, the V gene TRBV7-9; 8 bases are a match to TRBD2. Written as DNA, the CDR3 is TGTGCCAGCAGCTTAGAGAGCGGGGGCTCCTACGAGCAGTACTTC. It translates to CASSLESGGSYEQYF.